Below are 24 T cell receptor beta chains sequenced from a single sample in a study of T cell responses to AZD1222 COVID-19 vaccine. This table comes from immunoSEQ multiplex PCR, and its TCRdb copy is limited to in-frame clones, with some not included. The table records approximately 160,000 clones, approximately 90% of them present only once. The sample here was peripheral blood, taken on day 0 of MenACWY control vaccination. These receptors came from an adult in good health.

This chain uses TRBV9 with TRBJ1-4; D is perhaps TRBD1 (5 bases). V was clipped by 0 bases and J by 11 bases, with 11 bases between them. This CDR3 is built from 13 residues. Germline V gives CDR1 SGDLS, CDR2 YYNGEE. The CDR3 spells CASSVEAGTKLFF. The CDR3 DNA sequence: TGTGCCAGCAGCGTAGAGGCAGGGACTAAACTGTTTTTT. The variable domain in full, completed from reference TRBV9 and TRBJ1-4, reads DSGVTQTPKHLITATGQRVTLRCSPRSGDLSVYWYQQSLDQGLQFLIQYYNGEERAKGNILERFSAQQFPDLHSELNLSSLELGDSALYFCASSVEAGTKLFFGSGTQLSVL.

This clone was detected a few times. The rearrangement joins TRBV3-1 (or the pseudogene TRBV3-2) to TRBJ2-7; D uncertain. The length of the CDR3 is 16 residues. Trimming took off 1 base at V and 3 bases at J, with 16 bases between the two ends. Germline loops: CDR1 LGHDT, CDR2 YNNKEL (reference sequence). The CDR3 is CASSQGEAQTVYEQYF. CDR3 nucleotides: TGTGCCAGCAGCCAAGGAGAGGCACAAACAGTCTACGAGCAGTACTTC.

The CDR3 DNA reads TGTGCCAGCAGCTTCCTCCCCGGGACAGGGTTCAATGAGCAGTTCTTC. Translation: CASSFLPGTGFNEQFF. This chain uses TRBV7-2 with TRBJ2-1; 9 nucleotides match TRBD1. This CDR3 spans 16 amino acids. V was clipped by 3 bases and J by 6 bases; unmatched bases: 9. Germline V lookup: CDR1 SGHTA, CDR2 FQGNSA.

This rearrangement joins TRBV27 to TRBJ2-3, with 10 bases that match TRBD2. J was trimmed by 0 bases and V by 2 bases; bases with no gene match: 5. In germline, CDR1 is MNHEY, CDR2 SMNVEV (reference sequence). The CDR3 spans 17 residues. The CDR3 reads CASSLGLAGVSTDTQYF. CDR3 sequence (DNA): TGTGCCAGCAGTTTAGGGCTAGCGGGAGTTAGCACAGATACGCAGTATTTT.

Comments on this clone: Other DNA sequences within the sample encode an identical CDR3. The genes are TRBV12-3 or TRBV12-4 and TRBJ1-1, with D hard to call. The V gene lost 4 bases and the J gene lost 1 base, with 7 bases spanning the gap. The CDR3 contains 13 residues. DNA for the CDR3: TGTGCCAGCAGTTACACGGGGAACACTGAAGCTTTCTTT. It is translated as CASSYTGNTEAFF.

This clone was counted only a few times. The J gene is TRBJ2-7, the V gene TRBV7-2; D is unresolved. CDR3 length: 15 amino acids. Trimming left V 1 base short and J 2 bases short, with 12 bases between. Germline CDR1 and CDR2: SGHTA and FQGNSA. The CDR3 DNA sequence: TGTGCCAGCAGCTTAGAAGCGTCTGGAACCTACGAGCAGTACTTC. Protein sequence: CASSLEASGTYEQYF.

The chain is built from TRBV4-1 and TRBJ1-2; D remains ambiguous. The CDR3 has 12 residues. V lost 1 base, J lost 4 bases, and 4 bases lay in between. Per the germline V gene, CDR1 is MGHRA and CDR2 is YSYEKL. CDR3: CASSQGAYGYTF. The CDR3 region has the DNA TGCGCCAGCAGCCAAGGCGCCTATGGCTACACCTTC.

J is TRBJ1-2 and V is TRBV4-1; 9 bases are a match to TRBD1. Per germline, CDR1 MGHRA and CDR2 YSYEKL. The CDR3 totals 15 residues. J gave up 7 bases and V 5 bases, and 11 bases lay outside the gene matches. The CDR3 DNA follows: TGCGCCAGCAGCAAAGGGCCGGGACAGGGATTTGGCTACACCTTC. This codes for CASSKGPGQGFGYTF.

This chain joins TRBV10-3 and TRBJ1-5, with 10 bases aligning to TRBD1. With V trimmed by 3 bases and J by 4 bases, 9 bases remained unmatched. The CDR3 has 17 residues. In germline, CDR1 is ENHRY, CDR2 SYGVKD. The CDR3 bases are TGTGCCATCAGTGACCCCGACCGACAGGGGGCGAATCAGCCCCAGCATTTT. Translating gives CAISDPDRQGANQPQHF.

CDR3 DNA: TGTGCCAGTGGTGATGAGCTTAGCGGCTCCTACGAGCAGTACTTC. Residues: CASGDELSGSYEQYF. V is TRBV19 and J is TRBJ2-7; TRBD2 is a possible D gene (6 bases). This CDR3 contains 15 residues. Looked up from germline, CDR1 is LNHDA and CDR2 is SQIVND (reference sequence). Between the trimmed V and J ends, which lost 8 bases and 0 bases, there was a span of 17 bases.

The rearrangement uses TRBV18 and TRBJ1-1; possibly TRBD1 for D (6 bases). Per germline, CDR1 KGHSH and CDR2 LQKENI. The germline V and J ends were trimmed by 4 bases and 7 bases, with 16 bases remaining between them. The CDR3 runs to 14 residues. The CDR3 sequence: CASSLTYREGEAFF. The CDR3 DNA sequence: TGTGCCAGCTCACTAACATACAGGGAGGGTGAAGCTTTCTTT.

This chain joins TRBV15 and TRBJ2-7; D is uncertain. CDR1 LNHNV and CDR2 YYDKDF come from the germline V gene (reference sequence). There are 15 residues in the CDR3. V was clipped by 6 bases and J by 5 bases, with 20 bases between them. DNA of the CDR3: TGTGCCACCAGTTTACCGAGTAGGCCCTTCGACGAGCAGTACTTC. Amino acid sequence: CATSLPSRPFDEQYF.

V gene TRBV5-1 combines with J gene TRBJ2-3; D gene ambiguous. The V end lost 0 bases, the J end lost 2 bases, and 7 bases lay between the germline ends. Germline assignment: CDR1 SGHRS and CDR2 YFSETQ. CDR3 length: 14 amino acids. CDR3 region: CASSLDGSTDTQYF. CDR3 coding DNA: TGCGCCAGCAGCTTGGACGGATCCACAGATACGCAGTATTTT.

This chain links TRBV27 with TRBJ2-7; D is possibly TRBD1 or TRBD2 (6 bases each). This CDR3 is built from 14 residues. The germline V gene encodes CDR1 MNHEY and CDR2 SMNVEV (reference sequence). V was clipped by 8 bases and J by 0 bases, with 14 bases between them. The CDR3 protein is CASRKGGYSYEQYF. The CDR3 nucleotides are TGTGCCAGCCGCAAGGGGGGCTACTCCTACGAGCAGTACTTC.

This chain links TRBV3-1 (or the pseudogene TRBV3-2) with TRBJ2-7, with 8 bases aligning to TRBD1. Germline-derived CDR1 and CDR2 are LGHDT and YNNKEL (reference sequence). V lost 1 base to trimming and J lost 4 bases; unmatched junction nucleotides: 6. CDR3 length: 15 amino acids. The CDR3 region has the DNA TGTGCCAGCAGCCAAGGTGGACAGGGTACTTACGAGCAGTACTTC. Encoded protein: CASSQGGQGTYEQYF.

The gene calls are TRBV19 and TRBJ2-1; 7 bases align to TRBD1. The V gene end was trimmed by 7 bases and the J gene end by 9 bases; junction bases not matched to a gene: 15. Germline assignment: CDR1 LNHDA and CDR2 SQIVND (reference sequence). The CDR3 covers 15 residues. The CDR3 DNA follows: TGTGCCAGTATGGCGACAGGGCGAGCCTTGGTTGAGCAGTTCTTC. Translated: CASMATGRALVEQFF.

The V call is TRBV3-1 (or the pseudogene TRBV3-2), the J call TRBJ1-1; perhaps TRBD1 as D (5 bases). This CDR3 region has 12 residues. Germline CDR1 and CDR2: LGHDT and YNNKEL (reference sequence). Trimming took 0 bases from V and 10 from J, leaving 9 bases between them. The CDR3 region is CASSQDWGSAFF. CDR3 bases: TGTGCCAGCAGCCAAGATTGGGGGTCAGCTTTCTTT.

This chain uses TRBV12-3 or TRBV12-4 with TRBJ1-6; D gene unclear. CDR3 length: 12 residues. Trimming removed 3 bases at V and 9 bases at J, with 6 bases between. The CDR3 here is CASSFRRSPLHF. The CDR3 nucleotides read TGTGCCAGCAGTTTCCGGCGTTCACCCCTCCACTTT.

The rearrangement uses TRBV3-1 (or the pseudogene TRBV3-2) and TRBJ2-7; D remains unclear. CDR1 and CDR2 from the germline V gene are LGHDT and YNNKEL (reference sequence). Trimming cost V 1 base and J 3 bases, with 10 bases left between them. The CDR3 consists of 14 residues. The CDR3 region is CASSQVGAYYEQYF. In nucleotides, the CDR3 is TGTGCCAGCAGCCAAGTAGGCGCCTACTACGAGCAGTACTTC.

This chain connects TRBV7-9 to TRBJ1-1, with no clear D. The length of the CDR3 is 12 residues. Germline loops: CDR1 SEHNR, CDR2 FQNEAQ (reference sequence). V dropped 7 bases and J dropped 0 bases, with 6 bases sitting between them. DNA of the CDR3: TGTGCCAGCAATGAGGTGAACACTGAAGCTTTCTTT. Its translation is CASNEVNTEAFF.

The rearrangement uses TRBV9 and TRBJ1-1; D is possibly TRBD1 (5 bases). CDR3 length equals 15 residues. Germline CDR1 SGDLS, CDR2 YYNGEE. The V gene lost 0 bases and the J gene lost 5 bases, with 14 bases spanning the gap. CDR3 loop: CASSVASGKGTEAFF. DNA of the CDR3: TGTGCCAGCAGCGTAGCGTCAGGGAAGGGGACTGAAGCTTTCTTT.

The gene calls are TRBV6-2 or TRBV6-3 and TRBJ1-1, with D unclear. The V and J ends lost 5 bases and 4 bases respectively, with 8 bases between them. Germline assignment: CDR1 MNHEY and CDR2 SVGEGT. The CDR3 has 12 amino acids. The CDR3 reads CASSRASTEAFF. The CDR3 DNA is TGTGCCAGCAGTAGAGCTAGCACTGAAGCTTTCTTT.

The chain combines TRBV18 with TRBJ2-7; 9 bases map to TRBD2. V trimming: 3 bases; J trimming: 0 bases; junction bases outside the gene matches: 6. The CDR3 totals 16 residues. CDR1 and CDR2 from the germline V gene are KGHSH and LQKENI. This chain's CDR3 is CASSPTSGSSSYEQYF. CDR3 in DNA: TGTGCCAGCTCACCGACTAGCGGTTCAAGCTCCTACGAGCAGTACTTC.

The CDR3 protein is CASSRLTGQGEKLFF. The DNA of the CDR3 is TGCGCCAGCAGCCGATTGACAGGGCAAGGCGAAAAACTGTTTTTT. The V call is TRBV5-1, the J call TRBJ1-4; 7 bases are a match to TRBD1. This CDR3 has 15 amino acids. CDR1 is SGHRS and CDR2 is YFSETQ in the germline V gene. The ends lost 4 bases at V and 8 bases at J; junction bases unmatched: 11.